The rows below give T cell receptor beta chains drawn from one sample of a study of OX40 agonist ivuxolimab in advanced cancers. TCRdb keeps only in-frame clones here, not all; method: immunoSEQ multiplex PCR. This sample has 40,000 to 45,000 clones, with 80% found just once. Sequenced here: CD4+ or CD8+ T cells sorted from blood, sampled in a trial of the OX40 agonist ivuxolimab. All receptors come from an adult with an advanced solid tumor such as melanoma, head and neck, liver or kidney cancer. Both conserved end residues are part of each CDR3. A D gene is named only where the DNA matches it firmly. Rows may omit the clone size; those that give it use once, few, many or a size class.

V gene: TRBV9
clone size: .
D gene: .
J gene: TRBJ1-2
CDR3 DNA: TGTGCCAGCAGCGTAGAAGGGTATGGGGGCTACACCTTC
CDR3 protein: CASSVEGYGGYTF

V gene: TRBV18
clone size: .
D gene: TRBD2
J gene: TRBJ2-1
CDR3 DNA: TGTGCCAGCTCACCATCCTTGGCTAGCGGGAGTGGGAATGAGCAGTTCTTC
CDR3 protein: CASSPSLASGSGNEQFF

V gene: TRBV5-5
clone size: .
D gene: TRBD1
J gene: TRBJ1-2
CDR3 DNA: TGTGCCAGCAGCTGGGACAGGGCCGCTGAAGGCTACACCTTC
CDR3 protein: CASSWDRAAEGYTF

V gene: TRBV5-4
clone size: .
D gene: .
J gene: TRBJ1-2
CDR3 DNA: TGTGCCAGCAGCCGCCCCGACAGGAACTATGGCTACACCTTC
CDR3 protein: CASSRPDRNYGYTF

V gene: TRBV25-1
clone size: .
D gene: .
J gene: TRBJ1-2
CDR3 DNA: TGTGCCAGCAGTGGGTTAGGCTATGGCTACACCTTC
CDR3 protein: CASSGLGYGYTF

V gene: TRBV7-3
clone size: .
D gene: .
J gene: TRBJ2-1
CDR3 DNA: TGTGCCAGCAGCTTAACGGGCAGGGAGCAGTTCTTC
CDR3 protein: CASSLTGREQFF

V gene: TRBV4-1
clone size: .
D gene: .
J gene: TRBJ2-1
CDR3 DNA: TGCGCCAGCAGCCATCCAAGTGACAATGAGCAGTTCTTC
CDR3 protein: CASSHPSDNEQFF

V gene: TRBV4-2
clone size: .
D gene: TRBD2
J gene: TRBJ2-3
CDR3 DNA: TGTGCCAGCAGCCAAGATCTAACTAGCGGGAATACGCAGTATTTT
CDR3 protein: CASSQDLTSGNTQYF

V gene: TRBV4-3
clone size: .
D gene: .
J gene: TRBJ1-3
CDR3 DNA: TGCGCCAGCAGCCAAGGTTCACATTCTGGAAACACCATATATTTT
CDR3 protein: CASSQGSHSGNTIYF

V gene: TRBV25-1
clone size: .
D gene: .
J gene: TRBJ1-2
CDR3 DNA: TGTGCCAGCAGTGAACCGACCCTTAACTATGGCTACACCTTC
CDR3 protein: CASSEPTLNYGYTF

V gene: TRBV6-5
clone size: .
D gene: .
J gene: TRBJ2-6
CDR3 DNA: TGTGCCAGCAGTTTATCTGGGGCCAACGTCCTGACTTTC
CDR3 protein: CASSLSGANVLTF

V gene: TRBV19
clone size: .
D gene: TRBD1
J gene: TRBJ1-2
CDR3 DNA: TGTGCCAGTAGTATACAGGGGGCCATCTATGGCTACACCTTC
CDR3 protein: CASSIQGAIYGYTF

V gene: TRBV2
clone size: .
D gene: TRBD1
J gene: TRBJ1-2
CDR3 DNA: TGTGCCAGCAGTGGGGACAGGGGGTTTGGTGGCTACACCTTC
CDR3 protein: CASSGDRGFGGYTF

V gene: TRBV11-2
clone size: once
D gene: .
J gene: TRBJ1-2
CDR3 DNA: TGTGCCAGCAGCCTGGGACGGACCTATGGCTACACCTTC
CDR3 protein: CASSLGRTYGYTF

V gene: TRBV4-3
clone size: .
D gene: TRBD2
J gene: TRBJ2-7
CDR3 DNA: TGCGCCAGCAGCCTCTCTAGCGGGGGGACCTACGAGCAGTACTTC
CDR3 protein: CASSLSSGGTYEQYF

V gene: TRBV5-4
clone size: .
D gene: TRBD2
J gene: TRBJ2-3
CDR3 DNA: TGTGCCAGCAGCTTGGCTAGCGGGGGAGATACGCAGTATTTT
CDR3 protein: CASSLASGGDTQYF

V gene: TRBV7-2
clone size: .
D gene: .
J gene: TRBJ1-5
CDR3 DNA: TGTGCCAGCAGCTTAGGGCGGAATAGCAATCAGCCCCAGCATTTT
CDR3 protein: CASSLGRNSNQPQHF

V gene: TRBV7-2
clone size: .
D gene: TRBD1
J gene: TRBJ2-5
CDR3 DNA: TGTGCCAGCAGCTTAGTACAGGGGTACCAAGAGACCCAGTACTTC
CDR3 protein: CASSLVQGYQETQYF

V gene: TRBV19
clone size: .
D gene: TRBD1
J gene: TRBJ2-3
CDR3 DNA: TGTGCCAGTATCCCCCGACAGGGGAGCACAGATACGCAGTATTTT
CDR3 protein: CASIPRQGSTDTQYF

V gene: TRBV28
clone size: .
D gene: .
J gene: TRBJ1-2
CDR3 DNA: TGTGCCAGCACGCCGACAGGCCTTTATGGCTACACCTTC
CDR3 protein: CASTPTGLYGYTF

V gene: TRBV5-4
clone size: .
D gene: .
J gene: TRBJ2-3
CDR3 DNA: TGTGCCAGCAGCCCAGGGGGGGCAGGAGATACGCAGTATTTT
CDR3 protein: CASSPGGAGDTQYF

V gene: TRBV19
clone size: .
D gene: .
J gene: TRBJ2-5
CDR3 DNA: TGTGCCAGTAGTAGGAGGGGGGGAGAGACCCAGTACTTC
CDR3 protein: CASSRRGGETQYF

V gene: TRBV19
clone size: medium-sized
D gene: .
J gene: TRBJ1-3
CDR3 DNA: TGTGCCAGTAGTATTACAGGAGGAGGAAACACCATATATTTT
CDR3 protein: CASSITGGGNTIYF

V gene: TRBV5-1
clone size: .
D gene: .
J gene: TRBJ2-7
CDR3 DNA: TGCGCCAGCAGCTCACAGGGATTTCACGAGCAGTACTTC
CDR3 protein: CASSSQGFHEQYF

V gene: TRBV9
clone size: .
D gene: .
J gene: TRBJ1-3
CDR3 DNA: TGTGCCAGCAGCGTAGGCCCCCCGGTCGGGGCGACGGGAAACACCATATATTTT
CDR3 protein: CASSVGPPVGATGNTIYF

V gene: TRBV28
clone size: .
D gene: .
J gene: TRBJ2-1
CDR3 DNA: TGTGCCAGCAGTTTAGCCTCCGGGAGCTCCTACAATGAGCAGTTCTTC
CDR3 protein: CASSLASGSSYNEQFF

V gene: TRBV13
clone size: .
D gene: TRBD2
J gene: TRBJ2-2
CDR3 DNA: TGTGCCAGCAGCTCCCACGGGGCTAGCGGGGGAGCCGGGGAGCTGTTTTTT
CDR3 protein: CASSSHGASGGAGELFF

V gene: TRBV2
clone size: medium-sized
D gene: .
J gene: TRBJ1-5
CDR3 DNA: TGTGCCAGCATGAGGTCCGGGTCTTATAGCAATCAGCCCCAGCATTTT
CDR3 protein: CASMRSGSYSNQPQHF

V gene: TRBV18
clone size: .
D gene: TRBD1
J gene: TRBJ1-2
CDR3 DNA: TGTGCCAGCTCACTCCCGGACAGGTCTTCTCTAGGGGGCTACACCTTC
CDR3 protein: CASSLPDRSSLGGYTF

V gene: TRBV20-1
clone size: .
D gene: .
J gene: TRBJ2-5
CDR3 DNA: TGCAGTGCCGGCCTTGAGACCCAGTACTTC
CDR3 protein: CSAGLETQYF

V gene: TRBV5-1
clone size: .
D gene: TRBD1
J gene: TRBJ2-7
CDR3 DNA: TGCGCCAGCAGCTTGGGACAGGGCCTTTACGAGCAGTACTTC
CDR3 protein: CASSLGQGLYEQYF